Included here is one T cell receptor beta chain sequence, with context. The CDR3 ends on some other residue instead of the conserved phenylalanine or tryptophan, so this is likely a read error. No cell sorting was done before RNA was extracted from the tissue. Distant lung tissue was collected more than 3 cm away from the tumor edge. Germline lookup yields CDR1 SGHNT and CDR2 YYREEE (reference sequence). CDR3 length equals 16 residues. This sample is drawn from a study of tumor and adjacent non-tumor tissue in lung cancer. TCRbeta libraries were built with three rounds of nested PCR, modified from ARM-PCR. Using its own MiXCR run on the multiplex PCR reads, TCRdb lists one record per CDR3 protein. The sample lists some 95,000 distinct CDR3 sequences, 80% seen once, with more than 25% in the top ten.

The receptor was isolated from a man in his fifties or sixties with small cell lung cancer. Sequencing input: distant non-tumor lung tissue. J is TRBJ1-4 and V is TRBV5-4, with a tentative D call TRBD1 (6 bases). In nucleotides, the CDR3 is TGTGCCAGGAGCCCGGTTCCAGGGGCAACTAATGAACAACTGTTTTTA. Translated: CARSPVPGATNEQLFL.